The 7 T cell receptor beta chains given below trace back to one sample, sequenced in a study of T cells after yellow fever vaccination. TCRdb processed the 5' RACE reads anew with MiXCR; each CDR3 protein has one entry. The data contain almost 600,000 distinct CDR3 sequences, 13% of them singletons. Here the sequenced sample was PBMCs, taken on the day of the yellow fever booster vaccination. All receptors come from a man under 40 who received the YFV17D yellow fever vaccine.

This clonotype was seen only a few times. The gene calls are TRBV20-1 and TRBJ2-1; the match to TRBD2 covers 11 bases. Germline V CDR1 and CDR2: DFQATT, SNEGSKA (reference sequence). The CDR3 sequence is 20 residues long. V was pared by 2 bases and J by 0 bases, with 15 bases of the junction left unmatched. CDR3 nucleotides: TGCAGTGCTAGAAGGCCCCTAGCGGGAGGTGGGGGAAGCTCCTACAATGAGCAGTTCTTC. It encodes CSARRPLAGGGGSSYNEQFF.

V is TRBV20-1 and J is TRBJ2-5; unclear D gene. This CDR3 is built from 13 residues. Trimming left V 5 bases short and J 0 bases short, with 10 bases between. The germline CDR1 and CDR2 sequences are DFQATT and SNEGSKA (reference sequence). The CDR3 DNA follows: TGCAGTGCTCCTTTTTTGAACCAAGAGACCCAGTACTTC. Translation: CSAPFLNQETQYF.

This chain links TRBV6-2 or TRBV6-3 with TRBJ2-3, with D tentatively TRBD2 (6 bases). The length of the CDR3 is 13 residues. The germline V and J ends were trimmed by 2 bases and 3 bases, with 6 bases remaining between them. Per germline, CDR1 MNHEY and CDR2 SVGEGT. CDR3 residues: CASSYAGTDTQYF. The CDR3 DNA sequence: TGTGCCAGCAGTTACGCGGGGACAGATACGCAGTATTTT.

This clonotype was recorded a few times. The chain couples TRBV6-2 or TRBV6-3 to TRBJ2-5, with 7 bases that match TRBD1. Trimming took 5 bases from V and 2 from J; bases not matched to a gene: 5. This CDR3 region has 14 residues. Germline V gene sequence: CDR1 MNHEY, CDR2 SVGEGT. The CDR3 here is CASSSRDRQETQYF. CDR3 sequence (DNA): TGTGCCAGCAGTAGCCGGGACAGACAAGAGACCCAGTACTTC.

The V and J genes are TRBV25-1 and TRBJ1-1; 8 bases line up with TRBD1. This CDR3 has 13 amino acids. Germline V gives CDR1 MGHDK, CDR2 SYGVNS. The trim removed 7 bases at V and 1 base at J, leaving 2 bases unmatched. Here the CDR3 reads CASTRGQNTEAFF. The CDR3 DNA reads TGTGCCAGCACCAGGGGGCAGAACACTGAAGCTTTCTTT.

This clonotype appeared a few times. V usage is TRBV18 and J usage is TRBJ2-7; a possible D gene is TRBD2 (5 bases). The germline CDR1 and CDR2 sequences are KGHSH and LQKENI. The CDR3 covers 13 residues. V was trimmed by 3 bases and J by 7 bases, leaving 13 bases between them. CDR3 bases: TGTGCCAGCTCACCTTTGGGTGAGGGAGAGCAGTACTTC. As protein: CASSPLGEGEQYF.

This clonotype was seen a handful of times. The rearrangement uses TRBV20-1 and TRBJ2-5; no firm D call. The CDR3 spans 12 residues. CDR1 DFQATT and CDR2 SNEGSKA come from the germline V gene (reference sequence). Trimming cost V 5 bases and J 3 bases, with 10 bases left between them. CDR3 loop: CSAPRLEETQYF. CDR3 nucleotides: TGCAGTGCTCCGCGGCTCGAAGAGACCCAGTACTTC.